Each of the 30 T cell receptor beta chains below was sequenced from the same sample in a study of cytomegalovirus exposure and HLA in healthy donors. The repertoire was sequenced with immunoSEQ multiplex PCR; TCRdb's copy has only in-frame clones and lacks some. The sample comprises over 200,000 clones, over 80% of which are singletons, and 4.5% to 7% rests with the top ten. The sample was PBMCs. These receptors all stem from a woman younger than 30 in good health and CMV-seronegative.

The CDR3 DNA is TGTGCCAGCTCACAAGCGGTGTTACAGGGGGGAACCTACAATGAGCAGTTCTTC. It yields the protein CASSQAVLQGGTYNEQFF. V is TRBV18 and J is TRBJ2-1; 8 bases map to TRBD1. The CDR3 has 18 amino acids. CDR1 is KGHSH, CDR2 LQKENI, per germline. J was trimmed by 2 bases and V by 4 bases; bases with no gene match: 13.

A few counts support this clone. Distinct nucleotide sequences in the sample also encode this CDR3. V and J are TRBV2 and TRBJ1-5; tentative D call: TRBD1 (5 bases). Per the germline V gene, CDR1 is SNHLY and CDR2 is FYNNEI. CDR3 length equals 13 residues. Trimming removed 6 bases at V and 1 base at J, with 7 bases between. The CDR3 sequence is CASSEGSNQPQHF. DNA for the CDR3: TGTGCCAGCAGCGAGGGGAGCAATCAGCCCCAGCATTTT.

This chain uses TRBV6-1 with TRBJ2-5; 9 bases agree with TRBD1. The J segment lost 6 bases and the V segment lost 3 bases, leaving 14 bases of the junction unmatched. The CDR3 spans 17 residues. Germline V gives CDR1 MNHNS, CDR2 SASEGT. CDR3 DNA sequence: TGTGCCAGCAGTGAGATATCGGGGACAGGGCATTTAAAGACCCAGTACTTC. Translation: CASSEISGTGHLKTQYF.

The genes are TRBV5-6 and TRBJ1-5, with 10 bases that match TRBD1. Looked up from germline, CDR1 is SGHDT and CDR2 is YYEEEE. This CDR3 has 13 residues. V lost 8 bases to trimming and J lost 6 bases; unmatched junction nucleotides: 5. CDR3 sequence reads: CARGTGVRQPQHF. For the CDR3, the DNA is TGTGCCAGGGGGACAGGGGTTCGTCAGCCCCAGCATTTT.

This clone was counted a few times. The rearrangement joins TRBV2 to TRBJ1-5; D not resolved. From germline, CDR1 is SNHLY and CDR2 FYNNEI. V was shortened by 7 bases and J by 4 bases, with 14 bases between the two germline ends. This CDR3 contains 14 residues. CDR3 sequence reads: CASNEEQRNQPQHF. The CDR3 DNA reads as TGTGCCAGCAATGAGGAGCAGCGGAATCAGCCCCAGCATTTT.

This clone was seen a single time. The V gene is TRBV6-1, the J gene TRBJ1-6; D unclear. CDR1 is MNHNS and CDR2 is SASEGT in the germline V gene. Trimming pared 3 bases from V and 10 bases from J, leaving 13 bases between. The CDR3 has 14 residues. The DNA of the CDR3 is TGTGCCAGCAGTGATTTTGGACCGTACTCACCCCTCCACTTT. Amino acids: CASSDFGPYSPLHF.

The V and J genes are TRBV5-1 and TRBJ2-1, with 9 bases matching TRBD2. This CDR3 contains 15 residues. The germline CDR1 and CDR2 sequences are SGHRS and YFSETQ. V lost 0 bases and J lost 2; bases outside the gene matches: 0. The CDR3 nucleotides are TGCGCCAGCAGCTTGGGACTAGCGGCCTACAATGAGCAGTTCTTC. Its protein product is CASSLGLAAYNEQFF. The entire variable domain, with the rest obtained from reference TRBV5-1 and TRBJ2-1, is as follows: KAGVTQTPRYLIKTRGQQVTLSCSPISGHRSVSWYQQTPGQGLQFLFEYFSETQRNKGNFPGRFSGRQFSNSRSEMNVSTLELGDSALYLCASSLGLAAYNEQFFGPGTRLTVL.

The CDR3 nucleotides read TGTGCCAGCAGCTTTATGGCCAGTAACTATGGCTACACCTTC. Its protein product is CASSFMASNYGYTF. The chain uses TRBV5-8 and TRBJ1-2; D unresolved. CDR1 is SGHTS, CDR2 YDEGEE, per germline. V lost 2 bases to trimming and J lost 1 base, with 9 bases between them. The length of the CDR3 is 14 residues.

The rearrangement joins TRBV28 to TRBJ2-1; D unclear. Germline values: CDR1 MDHEN, CDR2 SYDVKM. This CDR3 is 13 amino acids long. V was clipped by 5 bases and J by 3 bases, with 8 bases between them. The chain's CDR3 is CASSVVGYNEQFF. The CDR3 DNA reads as TGTGCCAGCAGTGTGGTAGGCTACAATGAGCAGTTCTTC.

In its sample, this clone was seen once. This chain connects TRBV6-1 to TRBJ2-5; 7 bases map to TRBD1. Germline CDR1 MNHNS, CDR2 SASEGT. V lost 3 bases and J lost 4; bases outside the gene matches: 5. The CDR3 extends over 14 amino acids. CDR3 sequence reads: CASSDRTGGETQYF. CDR3 bases: TGTGCCAGCAGTGATCGGACAGGAGGAGAGACCCAGTACTTC.

The chain is built from TRBV5-5 and TRBJ2-2, with D uncertain. Germline V gene sequence: CDR1 SGHKS, CDR2 YYEKEE (reference sequence). The V end lost 2 bases, the J end lost 7 bases, and 15 bases lay between the germline ends. CDR3 size: 15 residues. The CDR3 spells CASSLSLWVGGELFF. For the CDR3, the DNA is TGTGCCAGCAGCTTATCGTTGTGGGTTGGCGGGGAGCTGTTTTTT.

Concerning this clone itself: Other DNA sequences in this specimen translate into the identical CDR3. CDR3 loop: CASSLQGAGEKLFF. The CDR3, as DNA: TGTGCCAGCAGTTTACAGGGGGCAGGAGAAAAACTGTTTTTT. The rearrangement uses TRBV27 and TRBJ1-4; 8 nucleotides match TRBD1. Per germline, CDR1 MNHEY and CDR2 SMNVEV (reference sequence). This CDR3 is 14 amino acids long. Trimming at V came to 2 bases and at J to 8 bases, leaving 4 bases not matched to a gene.

This clone is a singleton in its sample. This rearrangement joins TRBV30 to TRBJ1-6, with D maybe TRBD1 (5 bases). V was cut by 3 bases and J by 7 bases, with 10 bases left in between. CDR3 length equals 13 residues. CDR1 and CDR2 from the germline V gene are GTSNPN and SVGIG (reference sequence). In nucleotides, the CDR3 is TGTGCCTGGAGCGGCTCAGGGAATTCACCCCTCCACTTT. This sequence encodes CAWSGSGNSPLHF.

This chain joins TRBV28 and TRBJ1-5; D remains unclear. The V gene lost 4 bases and the J gene lost 7 bases, with 8 bases spanning the gap. The CDR3 totals 12 residues. The germline gives CDR1 MDHEN, CDR2 SYDVKM. The CDR3 spells CASSSGWQPQHF. CDR3 nucleotide sequence: TGTGCCAGCAGTTCGGGATGGCAGCCCCAGCATTTT.

The CDR3 loop is CASREAGGNTIYF. The CDR3 DNA sequence: TGTGCCAGCAGGGAGGCGGGGGGAAACACCATATATTTT. The chain combines TRBV2 with TRBJ1-3, with unresolved D. The V gene lost 6 bases and the J gene lost 4 bases, with 10 bases spanning the gap. CDR3 length: 13 residues. Germline CDR1 is SNHLY and CDR2 is FYNNEI.

The rearrangement joins TRBV19 to TRBJ1-1, with 9 bases identical to TRBD1. J lost 4 bases, V lost 3 bases, and 12 bases had no gene match. CDR3 length equals 17 residues. CDR1 and CDR2 (germline): LNHDA, SQIVND (reference sequence). In DNA form, the CDR3 reads TGTGCCAGTAGTATCTGGAACAGGGGGCAAGGTGGCACTGAAGCTTTCTTT. Residues: CASSIWNRGQGGTEAFF.

This rearrangement joins TRBV5-1 to TRBJ2-1; 8 nucleotides agree with TRBD1. The CDR3 is made up of 14 amino acids. V lost 0 bases, J lost 5 bases, and 1 base stayed unmatched. Per germline, CDR1 SGHRS and CDR2 YFSETQ. The CDR3 protein is CASSLVDRDNEQFF. The DNA of the CDR3 is TGCGCCAGCAGCTTGGTGGACAGGGACAATGAGCAGTTCTTC.

This sequence joins TRBV7-8 and TRBJ2-7; D could derive from TRBD1 or TRBD2 (7 bases each). The CDR3 has 17 amino acids. Trimming removed 5 bases from V and 4 bases from J, with 24 bases in between. Germline V lookup: CDR1 SGHVS, CDR2 FQNEAQ. CDR3 in amino acids: CASSRARRGGGWYEQYF. CDR3 DNA sequence: TGTGCCAGCAGCCGGGCCCGCCGGGGAGGGGGCTGGTACGAGCAGTACTTC.

V usage is TRBV5-1 and J usage is TRBJ2-5, with TRBD1 matching 7 bases. The CDR3 consists of 14 residues. V was pared by 0 bases and J by 3 bases, with 2 bases of the junction left unmatched. Germline lookup yields CDR1 SGHRS and CDR2 YFSETQ. The CDR3 spells CASSLGRGKETQYF. As DNA, the CDR3 is TGCGCCAGCAGCTTGGGCAGGGGGAAAGAGACCCAGTACTTC.

V usage is TRBV5-1 and J usage is TRBJ2-1; maybe TRBD1 (5 bases). The CDR3 contains 14 residues. The V gene lost 7 bases and the J gene lost 7 bases, with 18 bases spanning the gap. Germline V lookup: CDR1 SGHRS, CDR2 YFSETQ. The CDR3 nucleotides are TGCGCCAGCGACCCTAGGCAGGGTGGGAATGAGCAGTTCTTC. Amino acid sequence: CASDPRQGGNEQFF.

This clone turned up a few times. This chain links TRBV5-6 with TRBJ2-7; 8 nucleotides line up with TRBD1. Germline loops: CDR1 SGHDT, CDR2 YYEEEE. The CDR3 runs 12 residues. V lost 1 base and J lost 6; bases outside the gene matches: 0. The CDR3 reads CASSLTGGEQYF. The CDR3 coding sequence is TGTGCCAGCAGCTTGACAGGGGGCGAGCAGTACTTC.

This chain connects TRBV6-5 to TRBJ1-2; maybe TRBD1 (5 bases). CDR1 and CDR2 (germline): MNHEY, SVGAGI. Trimming shortened V by 0 bases and J by 8 bases, and 16 bases separated the two germline ends. There are 15 residues in the CDR3. CDR3 in DNA: TGTGCCAGCAGTTACTCGATGGGGCACACGGAGGGCTACACCTTC. It codes for CASSYSMGHTEGYTF.

In this sample, this clone turned up once. V usage is TRBV2 and J usage is TRBJ2-3, with TRBD1 matching 9 bases. Germline CDR1 reads SNHLY; CDR2 reads FYNNEI. Trimming at V came to 6 bases and at J to 6 bases, leaving 13 bases not matched to a gene. The CDR3 sequence is 16 residues long. CDR3 sequence: CASRPFDRGAGDTQYF. In DNA, the CDR3 is TGTGCCAGCAGACCTTTCGACAGGGGGGCAGGGGATACGCAGTATTTT.

This chain joins TRBV18 and TRBJ2-7; no firm D call. Germline V gene sequence: CDR1 KGHSH, CDR2 LQKENI. The V and J ends lost 2 bases and 2 bases respectively, with 7 bases between them. There are 13 residues in the CDR3. CDR3 nucleotides: TGTGCCAGCTCACCAGGCGGCCCCTACGAGCAGTACTTC. This gives the protein CASSPGGPYEQYF.

The chain couples TRBV11-2 to TRBJ2-1, with D possibly called TRBD1 or TRBD2 (5 bases each). CDR3 length: 13 amino acids. V lost 6 bases to trimming and J lost 4 bases, with 10 bases between them. Germline CDR1 reads SGHAT; CDR2 reads FQNNGV. CDR3 bases: TGTGCCAGCAGAGCGTGGGGGTACAATGAGCAGTTCTTC. Protein: CASRAWGYNEQFF. Full variable domain (outside the CDR3, taken from reference TRBV11-2 and TRBJ2-1): EAGVAQSPRYKIIEKRQSVAFWCNPISGHATLYWYQQILGQGPKLLIQFQNNGVVDDSQLPKDRFSAERLKGVDSTLKIQPAKLEDSAVYLCASRAWGYNEQFFGPGTRLTVL.

This clone appeared a few times. The chain combines TRBV5-1 with TRBJ1-1, with unresolved D. Germline lookup yields CDR1 SGHRS and CDR2 YFSETQ. There are 13 residues in the CDR3. Trimming stripped 2 bases from V and 0 bases from J, with 5 bases between. The CDR3 is CASSFDLNTEAFF. The CDR3 nucleotides read TGCGCCAGCAGCTTTGATCTGAACACTGAAGCTTTCTTT.

The chain employs TRBV6-5 and TRBJ1-2; 11 nucleotides align to TRBD1. The CDR3 consists of 16 residues. The germline V gene has CDR1 MNHEY and CDR2 SVGAGI. Germline trimming cut 3 bases from V and 3 bases from J; bases unmatched to any gene: 6. The CDR3 DNA is TGTGCCAGCAGTTATCGGGTGGACAGGGGGCACTATGGCTACACCTTC. This translates into CASSYRVDRGHYGYTF.

Only a few counts were recorded for this clone. The chain combines TRBV27 with TRBJ1-2, with 8 nucleotides matching TRBD1. Germline V gene data show CDR1 as MNHEY and CDR2 as SMNVEV (reference sequence). This CDR3 has 14 amino acids. V trimming: 3 bases; J trimming: 4 bases; junction bases outside the gene matches: 4. CDR3 bases: TGTGCCAGCAGTTTCTCGGACAGGGCCTATGGCTACACCTTC. Translation: CASSFSDRAYGYTF.

The rearrangement links TRBV28 to TRBJ2-7; D uncertain. Germline V gene lookup returns CDR1 MDHEN and CDR2 SYDVKM. With 8 bases removed from V and 2 bases from J, the gap between germline ends came to 10 bases. CDR3 size: 12 residues. CDR3 loop: CASGRPTYEQYF. In DNA, the CDR3 is TGTGCCAGCGGTAGACCCACCTACGAGCAGTACTTC.

This chain links TRBV9 with TRBJ2-3; 8 nucleotides match TRBD2. This CDR3 comprises 15 residues. Germline V CDR1 and CDR2: SGDLS, YYNGEE. Germline trimming cut 4 bases from V and 7 bases from J; bases unmatched to any gene: 11. The CDR3: CASSFRDPGGNTQYF. CDR3 nucleotide sequence: TGTGCCAGCAGCTTCCGGGACCCGGGGGGGAATACGCAGTATTTT.